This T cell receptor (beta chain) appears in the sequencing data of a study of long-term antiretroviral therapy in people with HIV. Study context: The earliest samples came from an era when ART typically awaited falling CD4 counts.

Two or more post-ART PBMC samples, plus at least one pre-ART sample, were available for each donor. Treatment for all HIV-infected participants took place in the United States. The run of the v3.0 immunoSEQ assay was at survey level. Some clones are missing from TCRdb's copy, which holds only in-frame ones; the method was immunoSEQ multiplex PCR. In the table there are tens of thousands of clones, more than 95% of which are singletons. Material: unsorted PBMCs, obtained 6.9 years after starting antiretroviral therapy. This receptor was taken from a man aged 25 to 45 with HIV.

The CDR3 DNA reads TGCAGTGGGAATGGCTACACCTTC. Its protein is CSGNGYTF. The gene calls are TRBV20-1 and TRBJ1-2; D is unresolved. With 7 bases removed from V and 6 bases from J, the gap between germline ends came to 3 bases. The germline V gene encodes CDR1 DFQATT and CDR2 SNEGSKA (reference sequence). There are 8 residues in the CDR3.